The table lists the clone carrying this TCR beta chain with a count of one. Trimming cost V 5 bases and J 8 bases; bases outside gene matches: 4. CDR3 length: 11 residues. In germline, CDR1 is DFQATT, CDR2 SNEGSKA (reference sequence). In the study's own analysis: Amplifying reference gene primers gave estimates of nucleated cell counts. The repertoire was sequenced with immunoSEQ multiplex PCR; TCRdb's copy has only in-frame clones and lacks some. That table gives V, J and clone size, and the DNA gave D and trimming. The data hold under 550,000 clones, with approximately 90% observed a single time. This entry belongs to a study of blood T cell repertoires in COVID-19.

Sequencing input: peripheral blood. The chain employs TRBV20-1 and TRBJ1-2, with 8 nucleotides matching TRBD1. The receptor comes from a man aged 18-30 years with COVID-19, enrolled during active disease. The CDR3 protein is CSAAWDRGYTF. In DNA, the CDR3 is TGCAGTGCTGCCTGGGACAGGGGCTACACCTTC.